This record concerns one T cell receptor (beta chain) sequence. Its antigen is currently unknown. Germline CDR1 is SNHLY and CDR2 is FYNNEI. V lost 2 bases and J lost 5, with 18 bases in between. The CDR3 is 16 amino acids. This record comes from a study of blood T cells in healthy people across ages. Study-wide results and limits: Observed TCR beta diversity per million T cells went down as age went up. This fall followed a roughly linear course with age.

Primed by a sample-barcoded 5' primer and a J-beta primer mix, a second PCR proceeded for about 6 to 12 cycles. TCRdb passed the 5' RACE reads through MiXCR, listing each CDR3 protein once. The sample holds 550,000 to 700,000 distinct CDR3 sequences, roughly 29% seen once. Healthy Caucasian individuals from Russia aged roughly 6 to 100 were enrolled as donors. Drawn from each donor were ten milliliters of peripheral blood. Per individual sample, total RNA of at least 6 micrograms was extracted. This TCR derives from a woman in her 70s in good health. The rearrangement uses TRBV2 and TRBJ2-5; weak D call: TRBD2 (6 bases). The sequenced sample consisted of blood. CDR3: CASSEYGSLARETQYF. Written as DNA, the CDR3 is TGTGCCAGCAGTGAATATGGCTCGCTAGCGCGCGAGACCCAGTACTTC. Full variable domain (outside the CDR3, taken from reference TRBV2 and TRBJ2-5): EPEVTQTPSHQVTQMGQEVILRCVPISNHLYFYWYRQILGQKVEFLVSFYNNEISEKSEIFDDQFSVERPDGSNFTLKIRSTKLEDSAMYFCASSEYGSLARETQYFGPGTRLLVL.